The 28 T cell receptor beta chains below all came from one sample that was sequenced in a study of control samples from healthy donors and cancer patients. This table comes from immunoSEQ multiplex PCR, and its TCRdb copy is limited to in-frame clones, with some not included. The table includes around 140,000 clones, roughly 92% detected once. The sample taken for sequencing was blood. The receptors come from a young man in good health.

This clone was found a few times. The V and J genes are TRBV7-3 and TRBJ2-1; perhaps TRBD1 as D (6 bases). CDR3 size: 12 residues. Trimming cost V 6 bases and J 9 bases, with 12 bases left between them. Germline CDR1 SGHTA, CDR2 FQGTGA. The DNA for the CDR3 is TGTGCCAGCAGTCAACAGGGATCTGAGCAGTTCTTC. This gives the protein CASSQQGSEQFF.

This chain's CDR3 is CASSVGWAEGETQYF. The CDR3, as DNA: TGTGCCAGCAGTGTTGGGTGGGCCGAAGGGGAGACCCAGTACTTC. The chain links TRBV25-1 to TRBJ2-5, with no clear D. Trimming took off 4 bases at V and 5 bases at J, with 17 bases between the two ends. CDR1 and CDR2 (germline): MGHDK, SYGVNS. There are 15 residues in the CDR3.

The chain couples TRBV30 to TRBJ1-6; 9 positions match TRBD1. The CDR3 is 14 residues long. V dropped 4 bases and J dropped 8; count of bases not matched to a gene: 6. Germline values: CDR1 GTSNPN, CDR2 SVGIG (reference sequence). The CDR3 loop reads CAWKPGQGYSPLHF. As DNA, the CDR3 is TGTGCCTGGAAACCGGGACAGGGCTATTCACCCCTCCACTTT. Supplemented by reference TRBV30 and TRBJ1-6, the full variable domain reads SQTIHQWPATLVQPVGSPLSLECTVEGTSNPNLYWYRQAAGRGLQLLFYSVGIGQISSEVPQNLSASRPQDRQFILSSKKLLLSDSGFYLCAWKPGQGYSPLHFGNGTRLTVT.

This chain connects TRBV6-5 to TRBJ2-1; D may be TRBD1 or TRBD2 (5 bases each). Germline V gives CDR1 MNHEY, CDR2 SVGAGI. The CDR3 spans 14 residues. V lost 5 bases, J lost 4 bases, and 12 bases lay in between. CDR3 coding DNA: TGTGCCAGCAGTACCGGGACCGGTTACAATGAGCAGTTCTTC. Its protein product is CASSTGTGYNEQFF.

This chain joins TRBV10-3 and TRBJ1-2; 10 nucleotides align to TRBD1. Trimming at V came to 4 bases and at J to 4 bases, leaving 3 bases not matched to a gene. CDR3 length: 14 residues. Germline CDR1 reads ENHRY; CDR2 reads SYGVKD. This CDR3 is CAISGTGGSYGYTF. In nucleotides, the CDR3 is TGTGCCATCAGTGGGACAGGGGGAAGCTATGGCTACACCTTC.

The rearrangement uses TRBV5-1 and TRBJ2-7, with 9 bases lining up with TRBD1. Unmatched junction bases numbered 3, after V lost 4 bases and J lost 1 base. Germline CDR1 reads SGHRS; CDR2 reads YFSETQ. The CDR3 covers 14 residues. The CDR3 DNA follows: TGCGCCAGCAGCCGACAGGGGGAGTCCTACGAGCAGTACTTC. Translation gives CASSRQGESYEQYF.

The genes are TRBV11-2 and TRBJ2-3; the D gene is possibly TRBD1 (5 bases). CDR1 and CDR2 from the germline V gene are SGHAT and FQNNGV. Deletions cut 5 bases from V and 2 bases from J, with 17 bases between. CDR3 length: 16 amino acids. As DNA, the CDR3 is TGTGCCAGCAGCAGCTTATTACCAGGGTTCACAGATACGCAGTATTTT. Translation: CASSSLLPGFTDTQYF.

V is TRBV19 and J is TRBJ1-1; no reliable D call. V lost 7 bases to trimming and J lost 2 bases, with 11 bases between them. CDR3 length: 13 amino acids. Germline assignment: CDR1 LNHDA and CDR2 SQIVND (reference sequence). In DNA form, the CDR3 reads TGTGCCAGTACGAGGCAGATCAACACTGAAGCTTTCTTT. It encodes CASTRQINTEAFF.

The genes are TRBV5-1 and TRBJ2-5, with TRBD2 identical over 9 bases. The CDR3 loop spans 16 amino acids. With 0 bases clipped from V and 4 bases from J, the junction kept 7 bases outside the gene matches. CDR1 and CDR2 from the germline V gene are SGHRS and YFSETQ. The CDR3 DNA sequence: TGCGCCAGCAGCTTGGTTCAGCGGGGGGTGGTAGAGACCCAGTACTTC. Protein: CASSLVQRGVVETQYF. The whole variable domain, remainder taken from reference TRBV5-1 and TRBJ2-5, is KAGVTQTPRYLIKTRGQQVTLSCSPISGHRSVSWYQQTPGQGLQFLFEYFSETQRNKGNFPGRFSGRQFSNSRSEMNVSTLELGDSALYLCASSLVQRGVVETQYFGPGTRLLVL.

The CDR3 sequence: CASRDSTGELFF. CDR3 in DNA: TGCGCCAGCCGGGACTCAACCGGGGAGCTGTTTTTT. The genes are TRBV10-1 and TRBJ2-2; tentative D call: TRBD2 (6 bases). The CDR3 sequence is 12 residues long. Germline V gene sequence: CDR1 WNHNN, CDR2 SYGVQD (reference sequence). V dropped 8 bases and J dropped 5 bases, with 9 bases sitting between them.

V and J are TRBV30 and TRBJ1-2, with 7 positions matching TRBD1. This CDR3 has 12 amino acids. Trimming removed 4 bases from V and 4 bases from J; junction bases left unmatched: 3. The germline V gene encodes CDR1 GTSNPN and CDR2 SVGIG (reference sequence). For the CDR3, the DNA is TGTGCCTGGAAGGGACAGACCTATGGCTACACCTTC. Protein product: CAWKGQTYGYTF.

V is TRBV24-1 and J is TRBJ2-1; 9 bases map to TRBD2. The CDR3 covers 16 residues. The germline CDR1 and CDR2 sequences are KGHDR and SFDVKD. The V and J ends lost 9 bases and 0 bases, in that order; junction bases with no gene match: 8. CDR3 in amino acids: CATASSGGSSYNEQFF. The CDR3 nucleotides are TGTGCCACCGCCAGTAGCGGGGGAAGCTCCTACAATGAGCAGTTCTTC.

The CDR3 here is CASSETNHFTVRDEQFF. In DNA, the CDR3 is TGCGCCAGCAGTGAGACTAATCACTTTACTGTCAGGGATGAGCAGTTCTTC. The gene calls are TRBV10-1 and TRBJ2-1, with D perhaps matching TRBD1 (5 bases). CDR1 is WNHNN and CDR2 is SYGVQD in the germline V gene (reference sequence). This CDR3 comprises 17 residues. V was shortened by 2 bases and J by 8 bases, with 22 bases between the two germline ends.

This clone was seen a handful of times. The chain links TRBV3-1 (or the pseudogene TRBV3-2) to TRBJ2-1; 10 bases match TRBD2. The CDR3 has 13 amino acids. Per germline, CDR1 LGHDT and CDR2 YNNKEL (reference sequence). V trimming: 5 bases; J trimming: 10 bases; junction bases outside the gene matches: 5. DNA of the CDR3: TGTGCCAGCAGCGGGGAGCGGGGGGGGGAGCAGTTCTTC. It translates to CASSGERGGEQFF.

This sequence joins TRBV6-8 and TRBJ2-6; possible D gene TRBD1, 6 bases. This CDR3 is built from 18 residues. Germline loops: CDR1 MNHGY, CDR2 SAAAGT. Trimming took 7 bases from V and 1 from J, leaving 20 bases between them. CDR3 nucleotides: TGTGCCAGCATTGTATTCCGGCACAGGGATTCTGGGGCCAACGTCCTGACTTTC. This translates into CASIVFRHRDSGANVLTF.

The CDR3 spells CASSQPTRSSYNEQFF. CDR3 bases: TGCGCCAGCAGCCAACCCACTCGGAGCTCCTACAATGAGCAGTTCTTC. The V and J genes are TRBV4-1 and TRBJ2-1; D not resolved. Per the germline V gene, CDR1 is MGHRA and CDR2 is YSYEKL. This CDR3 comprises 16 residues. Between the trimmed V and J ends, which lost 2 bases and 0 bases, there was a span of 11 bases.

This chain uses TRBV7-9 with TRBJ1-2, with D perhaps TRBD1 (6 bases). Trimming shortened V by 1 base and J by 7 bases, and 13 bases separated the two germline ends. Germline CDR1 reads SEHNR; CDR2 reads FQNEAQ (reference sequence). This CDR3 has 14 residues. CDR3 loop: CASSLVGGGGGYTF. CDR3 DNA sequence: TGTGCCAGCAGCTTAGTAGGAGGGGGTGGTGGCTACACCTTC.

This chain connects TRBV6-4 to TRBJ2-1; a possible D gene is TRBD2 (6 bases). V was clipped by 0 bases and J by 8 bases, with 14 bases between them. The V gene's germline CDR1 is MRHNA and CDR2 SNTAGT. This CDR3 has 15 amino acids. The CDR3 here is CASSDSSGGGDEQFF. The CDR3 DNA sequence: TGTGCCAGCAGTGACTCATCGGGTGGAGGGGATGAGCAGTTCTTC.

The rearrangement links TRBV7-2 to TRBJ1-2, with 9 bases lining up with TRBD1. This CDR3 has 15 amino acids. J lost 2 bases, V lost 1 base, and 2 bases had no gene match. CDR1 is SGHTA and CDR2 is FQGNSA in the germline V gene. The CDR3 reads CASSLGTGENYGYTF. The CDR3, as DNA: TGTGCCAGCAGCTTAGGGACAGGGGAGAACTATGGCTACACCTTC.

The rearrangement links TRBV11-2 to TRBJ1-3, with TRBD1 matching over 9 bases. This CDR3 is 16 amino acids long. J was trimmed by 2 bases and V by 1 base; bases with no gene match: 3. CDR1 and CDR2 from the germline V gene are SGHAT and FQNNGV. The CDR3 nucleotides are TGTGCCAGCAGCTTAGTCCGGGACAGGGCTGGAAACACCATATATTTT. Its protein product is CASSLVRDRAGNTIYF.

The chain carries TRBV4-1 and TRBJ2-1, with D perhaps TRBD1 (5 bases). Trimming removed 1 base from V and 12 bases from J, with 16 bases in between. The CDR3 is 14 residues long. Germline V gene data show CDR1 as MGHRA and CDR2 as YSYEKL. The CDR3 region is CASSQVVGLGLQFF. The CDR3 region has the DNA TGCGCCAGCAGCCAAGTAGTCGGATTGGGGCTGCAGTTCTTC.

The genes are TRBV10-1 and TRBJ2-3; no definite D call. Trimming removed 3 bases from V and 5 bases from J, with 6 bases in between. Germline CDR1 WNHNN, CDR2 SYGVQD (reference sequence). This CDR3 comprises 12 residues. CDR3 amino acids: CASSEGIDTQYF. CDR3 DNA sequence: TGCGCCAGCAGTGAAGGGATAGATACGCAGTATTTT.

Written as DNA, the CDR3 is TGTGCCAGCAACGGTTATAGCAATCAGCCCCAGCATTTT. It yields the protein CASNGYSNQPQHF. The chain employs TRBV2 and TRBJ1-5; no reliable D call. Germline lookup yields CDR1 SNHLY and CDR2 FYNNEI. The CDR3 runs 13 residues. V lost 7 bases and J lost 0, with 7 bases in between.

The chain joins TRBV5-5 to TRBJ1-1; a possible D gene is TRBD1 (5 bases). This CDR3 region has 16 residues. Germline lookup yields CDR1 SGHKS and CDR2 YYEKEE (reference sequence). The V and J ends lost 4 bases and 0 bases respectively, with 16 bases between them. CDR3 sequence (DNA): TGTGCCAGCAGCCTAATGACGACGGACATGAACACTGAAGCTTTCTTT. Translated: CASSLMTTDMNTEAFF.

In DNA, the CDR3 is TGTGCCAGCAGTCCGAGGGCCAGCTCCAATCAGCCCCAGCATTTT. Translating it yields CASSPRASSNQPQHF. The gene calls are TRBV6-6 and TRBJ1-5; D remains unclear. The germline CDR1 and CDR2 sequences are MNHNY and SVGAGI (reference sequence). The CDR3 totals 15 residues. Between the trimmed V and J ends, which lost 5 bases and 3 bases, there was a span of 14 bases.

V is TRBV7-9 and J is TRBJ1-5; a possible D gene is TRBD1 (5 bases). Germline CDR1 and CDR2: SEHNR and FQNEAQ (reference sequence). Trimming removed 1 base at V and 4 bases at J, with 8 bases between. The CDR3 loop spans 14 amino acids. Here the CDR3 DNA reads TGTGCCAGCAGCTTAGGCAGGGCAAATCAGCCCCAGCATTTT. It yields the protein CASSLGRANQPQHF.

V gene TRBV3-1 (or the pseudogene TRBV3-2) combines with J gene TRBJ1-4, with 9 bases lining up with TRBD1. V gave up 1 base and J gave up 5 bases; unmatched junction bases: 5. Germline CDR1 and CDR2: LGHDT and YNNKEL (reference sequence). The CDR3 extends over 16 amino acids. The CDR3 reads CASSQGTGVINEKLFF. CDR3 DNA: TGTGCCAGCAGCCAAGGGACAGGGGTAATCAATGAAAAACTGTTTTTT.

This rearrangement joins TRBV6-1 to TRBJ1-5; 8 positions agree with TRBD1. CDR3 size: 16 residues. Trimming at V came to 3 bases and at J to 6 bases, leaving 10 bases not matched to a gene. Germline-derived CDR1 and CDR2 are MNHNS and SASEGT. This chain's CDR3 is CASSDHHRGAAQPQHF. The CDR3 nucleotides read TGTGCCAGCAGTGATCACCACAGGGGGGCGGCTCAGCCCCAGCATTTT.